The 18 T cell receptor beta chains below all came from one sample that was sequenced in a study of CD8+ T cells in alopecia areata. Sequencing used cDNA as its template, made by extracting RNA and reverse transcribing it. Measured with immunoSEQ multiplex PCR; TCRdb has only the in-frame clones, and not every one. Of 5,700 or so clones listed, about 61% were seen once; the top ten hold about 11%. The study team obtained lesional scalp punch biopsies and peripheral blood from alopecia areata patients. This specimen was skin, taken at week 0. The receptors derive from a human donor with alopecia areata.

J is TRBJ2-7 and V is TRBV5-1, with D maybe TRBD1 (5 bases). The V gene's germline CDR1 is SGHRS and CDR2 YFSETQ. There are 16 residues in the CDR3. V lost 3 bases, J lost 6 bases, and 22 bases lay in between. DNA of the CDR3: TGCGCCAGCAGCTCGAATACCGACAGCCTTGGTCGCGAGCAGTACTTC. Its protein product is CASSSNTDSLGREQYF.

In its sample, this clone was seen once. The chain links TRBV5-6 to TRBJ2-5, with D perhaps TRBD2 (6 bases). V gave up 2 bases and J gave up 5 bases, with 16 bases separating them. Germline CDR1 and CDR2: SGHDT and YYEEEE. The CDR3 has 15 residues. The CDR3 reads CASSFSIGSGETQYF. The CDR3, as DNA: TGTGCCAGCAGCTTTTCTATCGGGAGCGGGGAGACCCAGTACTTC.

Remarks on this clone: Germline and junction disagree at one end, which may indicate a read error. CDR3 loop: CTSFTVKVDPGRSNYGYTF. The CDR3 region has the DNA TGTACCAGCTTTACGGTTAAAGTAGACCCGGGCCGATCTAACTATGGCTACACCTTC. This chain joins TRBV28 and TRBJ1-2, with D unresolved. The CDR3 runs to 19 residues. CDR1 is MDHEN and CDR2 is SYDVKM in the germline V gene.

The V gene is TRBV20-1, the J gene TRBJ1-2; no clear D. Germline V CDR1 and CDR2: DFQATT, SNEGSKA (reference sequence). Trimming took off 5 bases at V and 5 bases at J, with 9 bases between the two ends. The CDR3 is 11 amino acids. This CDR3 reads CSASPSYGYTF. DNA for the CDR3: TGCAGTGCTTCGCCAAGTTATGGCTACACCTTC.

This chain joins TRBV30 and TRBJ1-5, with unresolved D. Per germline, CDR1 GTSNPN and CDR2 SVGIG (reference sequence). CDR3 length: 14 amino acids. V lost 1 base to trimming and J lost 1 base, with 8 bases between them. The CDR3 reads CAWSGRTSNQPQHF. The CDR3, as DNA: TGTGCCTGGAGTGGTCGGACCAGCAATCAGCCCCAGCATTTT. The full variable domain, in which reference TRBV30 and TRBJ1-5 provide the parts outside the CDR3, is SQTIHQWPATLVQPVGSPLSLECTVEGTSNPNLYWYRQAAGRGLQLLFYSVGIGQISSEVPQNLSASRPQDRQFILSSKKLLLSDSGFYLCAWSGRTSNQPQHFGDGTRLSIL.

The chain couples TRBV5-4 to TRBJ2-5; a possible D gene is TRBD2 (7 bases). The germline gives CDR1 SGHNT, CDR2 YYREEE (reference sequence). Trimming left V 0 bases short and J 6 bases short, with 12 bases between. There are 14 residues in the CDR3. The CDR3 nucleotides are TGTGCCAGCAGCTTGGCGGGGGGCCGGAAGACCCAGTACTTC. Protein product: CASSLAGGRKTQYF.

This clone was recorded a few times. The CDR3 is CSAKARTGELFF. DNA of the CDR3: TGCAGCGCAAAGGCCCGCACCGGGGAGCTGTTTTTT. The V and J genes are TRBV29-1 and TRBJ2-2; D remains unclear. This CDR3 comprises 12 residues. Per germline, CDR1 SQVTM and CDR2 ANQGSEA. The V gene lost 7 bases and the J gene lost 4 bases, with 10 bases spanning the gap.

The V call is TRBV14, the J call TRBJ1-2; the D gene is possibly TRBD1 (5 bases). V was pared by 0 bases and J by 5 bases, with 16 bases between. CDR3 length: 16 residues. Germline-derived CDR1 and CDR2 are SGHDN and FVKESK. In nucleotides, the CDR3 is TGTGCCAGCAGCCAAGATGAAGCGGGGCGAAGATATGGCTACACCTTC. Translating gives CASSQDEAGRRYGYTF.

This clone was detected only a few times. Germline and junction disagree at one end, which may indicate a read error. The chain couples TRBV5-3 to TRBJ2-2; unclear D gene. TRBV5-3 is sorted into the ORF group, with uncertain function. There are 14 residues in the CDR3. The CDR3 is CASSLDQITGELFF. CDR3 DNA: TGTGCCAGCAGCTTGGATCAAATCACCGGGGAGCTGTTTTTT.

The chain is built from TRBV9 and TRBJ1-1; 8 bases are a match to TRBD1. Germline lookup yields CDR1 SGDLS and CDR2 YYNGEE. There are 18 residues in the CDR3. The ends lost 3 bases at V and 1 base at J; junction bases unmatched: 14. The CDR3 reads CASSAQDRDEFGNTEAFF. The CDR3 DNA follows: TGTGCCAGCAGCGCCCAGGACAGGGATGAGTTCGGGAACACTGAAGCTTTCTTT.

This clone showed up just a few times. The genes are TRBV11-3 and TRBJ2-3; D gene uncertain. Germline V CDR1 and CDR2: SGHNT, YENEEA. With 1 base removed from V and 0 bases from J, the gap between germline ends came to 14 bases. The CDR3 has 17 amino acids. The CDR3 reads CASSLGKGPSSTDTQYF. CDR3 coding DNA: TGTGCCAGCAGCTTAGGAAAAGGTCCCTCTAGCACAGATACGCAGTATTTT.

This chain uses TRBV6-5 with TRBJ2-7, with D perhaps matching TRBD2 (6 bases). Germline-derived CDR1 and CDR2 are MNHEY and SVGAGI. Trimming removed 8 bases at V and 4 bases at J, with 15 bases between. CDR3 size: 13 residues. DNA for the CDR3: TGTGCCAGCTCGGAAAATGGGGGGTACGAGCAGTACTTC. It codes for CASSENGGYEQYF.

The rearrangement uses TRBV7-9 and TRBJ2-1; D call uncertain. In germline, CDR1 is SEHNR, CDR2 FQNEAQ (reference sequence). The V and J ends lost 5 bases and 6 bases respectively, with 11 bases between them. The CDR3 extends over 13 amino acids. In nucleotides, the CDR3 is TGTGCCAGCAGCCCCGAGAGCTCCAATGAGCAGTTCTTC. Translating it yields CASSPESSNEQFF.

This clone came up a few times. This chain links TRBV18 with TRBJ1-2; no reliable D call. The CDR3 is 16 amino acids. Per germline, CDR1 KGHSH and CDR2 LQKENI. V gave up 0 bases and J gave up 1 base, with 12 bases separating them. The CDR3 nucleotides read TGTGCCAGCTCACCACCCTCACACACCGTTAACTATGGCTACACCTTC. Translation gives CASSPPSHTVNYGYTF.

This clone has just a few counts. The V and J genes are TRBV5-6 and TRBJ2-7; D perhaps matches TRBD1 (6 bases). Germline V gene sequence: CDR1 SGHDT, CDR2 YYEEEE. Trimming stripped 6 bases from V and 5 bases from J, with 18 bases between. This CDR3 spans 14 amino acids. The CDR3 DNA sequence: TGTGCCAGCAAGATACAGGGCCGATTACACGAGCAGTACTTC. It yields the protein CASKIQGRLHEQYF.

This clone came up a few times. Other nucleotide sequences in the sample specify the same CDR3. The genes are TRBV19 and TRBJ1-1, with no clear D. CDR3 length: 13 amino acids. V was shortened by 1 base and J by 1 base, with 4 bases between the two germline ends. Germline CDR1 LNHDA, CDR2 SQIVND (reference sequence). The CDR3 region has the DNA TGTGCCAGTAGTATAGGCCAGAACACTGAAGCTTTCTTT. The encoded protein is CASSIGQNTEAFF. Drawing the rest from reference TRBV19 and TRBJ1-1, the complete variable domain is DGGITQSPKYLFRKEGQNVTLSCEQNLNHDAMYWYRQDPGQGLRLIYYSQIVNDFQKGDIAEGYSVSREKKESFPLTVTSAQKNPTAFYLCASSIGQNTEAFFGQGTRLTVV.

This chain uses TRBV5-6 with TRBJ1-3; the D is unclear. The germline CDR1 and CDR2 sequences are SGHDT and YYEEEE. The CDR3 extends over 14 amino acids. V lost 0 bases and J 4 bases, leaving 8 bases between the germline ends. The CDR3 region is CASSLGRLGNTIYF. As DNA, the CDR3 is TGTGCCAGCAGCTTGGGGCGGCTCGGAAACACCATATATTTT. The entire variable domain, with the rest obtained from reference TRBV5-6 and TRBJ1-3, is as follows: DAGVTQSPTHLIKTRGQQVTLRCSPKSGHDTVSWYQQALGQGPQFIFQYYEEEERQRGNFPDRFSGHQFPNYSSELNVNALLLGDSALYLCASSLGRLGNTIYFGEGSWLTVV.

The CDR3 here is CSAKATEQYF. CDR3 nucleotides: TGCAGTGCCAAGGCCACAGAGCAGTATTTT. The chain couples TRBV20-1 to TRBJ2-3; D remains ambiguous. Germline values: CDR1 DFQATT, CDR2 SNEGSKA (reference sequence). Trimming removed 6 bases at V and 11 bases at J, with 12 bases between. CDR3 length: 10 amino acids.